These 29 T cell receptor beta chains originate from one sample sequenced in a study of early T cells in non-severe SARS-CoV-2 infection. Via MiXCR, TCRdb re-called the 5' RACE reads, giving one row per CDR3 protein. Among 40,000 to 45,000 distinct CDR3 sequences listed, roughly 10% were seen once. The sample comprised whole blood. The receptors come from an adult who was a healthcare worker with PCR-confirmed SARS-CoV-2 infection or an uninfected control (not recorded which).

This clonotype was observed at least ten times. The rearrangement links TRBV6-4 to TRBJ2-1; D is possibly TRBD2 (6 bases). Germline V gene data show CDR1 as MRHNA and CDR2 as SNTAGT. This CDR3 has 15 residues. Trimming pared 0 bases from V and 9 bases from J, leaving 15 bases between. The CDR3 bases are TGTGCCAGCAGTGACTCGGCTAGCGTGGTATCTGAGCAGTTCTTC. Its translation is CASSDSASVVSEQFF.

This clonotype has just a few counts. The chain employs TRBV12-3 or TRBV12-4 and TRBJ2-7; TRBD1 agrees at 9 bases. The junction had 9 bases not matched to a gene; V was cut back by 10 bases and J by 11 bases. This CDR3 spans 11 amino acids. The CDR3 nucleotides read TGTGCCACGTCAAACCGGGACAGGGAGTACTTC. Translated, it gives CATSNRDREYF.

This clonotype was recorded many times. In DNA form, the CDR3 reads TGTGCCAGCAGCTCTCCAATCGGGGGCGAAGATGAACTAACAGAGACCCAGTACTTC. Translating gives CASSSPIGGEDELTETQYF. This sequence joins TRBV5-5 and TRBJ2-5, with D perhaps assigned TRBD1 or TRBD2 (6 bases each). The V and J ends lost 3 bases and 4 bases respectively, with 28 bases between them. In germline, CDR1 is SGHKS, CDR2 YYEKEE (reference sequence). This CDR3 spans 19 amino acids.

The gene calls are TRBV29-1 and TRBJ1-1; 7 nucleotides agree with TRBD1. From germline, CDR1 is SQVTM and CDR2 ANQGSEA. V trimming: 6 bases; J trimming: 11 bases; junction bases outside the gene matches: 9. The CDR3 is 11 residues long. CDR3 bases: TGCAGCGTACGGACAGGCGGTATGGCTTTCTTT. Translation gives CSVRTGGMAFF. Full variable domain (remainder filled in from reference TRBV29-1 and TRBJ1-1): SAVISQKPSRDICQRGTSLTIQCQVDSQVTMMFWYRQQPGQSLTLIATANQGSEATYESGFVIDKFPISRPNLTFSTLTVSNMSPEDSSIYLCSVRTGGMAFFGQGTRLTVV.

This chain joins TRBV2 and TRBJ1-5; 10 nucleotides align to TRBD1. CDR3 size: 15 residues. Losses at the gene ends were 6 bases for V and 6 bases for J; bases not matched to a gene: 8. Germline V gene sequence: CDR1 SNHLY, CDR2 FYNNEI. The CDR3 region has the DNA TGTGCCAGCAGCGGGGACAGGGGAGCGATTCAGCCCCAGCATTTT. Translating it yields CASSGDRGAIQPQHF.

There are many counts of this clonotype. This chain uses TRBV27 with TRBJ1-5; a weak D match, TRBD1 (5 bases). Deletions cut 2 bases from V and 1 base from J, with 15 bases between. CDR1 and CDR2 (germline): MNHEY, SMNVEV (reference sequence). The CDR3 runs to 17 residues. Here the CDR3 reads CASSLRRTGGSNQPQHF. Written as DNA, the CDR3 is TGTGCCAGCAGTTTAAGGAGGACGGGGGGGAGCAATCAGCCCCAGCATTTT.

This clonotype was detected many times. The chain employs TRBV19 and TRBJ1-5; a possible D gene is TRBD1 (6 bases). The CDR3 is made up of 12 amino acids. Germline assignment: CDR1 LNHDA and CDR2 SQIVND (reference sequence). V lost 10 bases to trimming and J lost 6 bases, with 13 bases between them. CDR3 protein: CATATGSQPQHF. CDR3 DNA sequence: TGTGCCACCGCCACAGGGAGTCAGCCCCAGCATTTT.

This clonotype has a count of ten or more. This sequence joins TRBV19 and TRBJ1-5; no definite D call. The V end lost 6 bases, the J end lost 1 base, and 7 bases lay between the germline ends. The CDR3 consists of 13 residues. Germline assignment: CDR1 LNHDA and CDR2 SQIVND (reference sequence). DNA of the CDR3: TGTGCCAGTAGGGCCGGGAGCAATCAGCCCCAGCATTTT. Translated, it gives CASRAGSNQPQHF.

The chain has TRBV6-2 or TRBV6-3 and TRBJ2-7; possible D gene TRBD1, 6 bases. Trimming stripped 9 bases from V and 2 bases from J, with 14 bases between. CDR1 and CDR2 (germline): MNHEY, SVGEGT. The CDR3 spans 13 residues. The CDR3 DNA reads TGTGCCAGTTGGAGACAGGAGACCTACGAGCAGTACTTC. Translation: CASWRQETYEQYF.

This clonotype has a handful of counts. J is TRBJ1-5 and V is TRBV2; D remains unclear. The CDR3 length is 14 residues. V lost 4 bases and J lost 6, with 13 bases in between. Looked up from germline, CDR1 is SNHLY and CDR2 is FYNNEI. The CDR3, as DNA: TGTGCCAGCAGTGTAGGTAGGGCGCCTCAGCCCCAGCATTTT. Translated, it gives CASSVGRAPQPQHF.

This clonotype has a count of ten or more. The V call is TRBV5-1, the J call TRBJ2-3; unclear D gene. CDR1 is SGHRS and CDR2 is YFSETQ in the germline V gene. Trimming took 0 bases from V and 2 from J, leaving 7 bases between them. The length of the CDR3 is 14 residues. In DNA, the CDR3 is TGCGCCAGCAGCTTGGTTCTCTTCACAGATACGCAGTATTTT. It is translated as CASSLVLFTDTQYF.

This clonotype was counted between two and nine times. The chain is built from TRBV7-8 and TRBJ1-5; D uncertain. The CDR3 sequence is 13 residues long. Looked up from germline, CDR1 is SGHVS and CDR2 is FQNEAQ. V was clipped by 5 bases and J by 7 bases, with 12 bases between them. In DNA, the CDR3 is TGTGCCAGCAGCCAAAGCGAGAGGCAGCCCCAGCATTTT. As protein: CASSQSERQPQHF.

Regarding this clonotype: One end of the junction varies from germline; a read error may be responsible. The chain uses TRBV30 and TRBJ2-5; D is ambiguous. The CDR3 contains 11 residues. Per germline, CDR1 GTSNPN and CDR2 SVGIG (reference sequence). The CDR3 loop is CARSVEETQYF. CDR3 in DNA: TGTGCCAGGAGTGTCGAGGAGACCCAGTACTTC.

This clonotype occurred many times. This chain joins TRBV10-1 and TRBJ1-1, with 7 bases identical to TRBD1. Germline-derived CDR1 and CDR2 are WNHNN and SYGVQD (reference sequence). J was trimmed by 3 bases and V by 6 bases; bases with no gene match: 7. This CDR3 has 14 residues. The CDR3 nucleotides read TGCGCCAGCAGCCTGACAGGGAAGCACACTGAAGCTTTCTTT. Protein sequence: CASSLTGKHTEAFF.

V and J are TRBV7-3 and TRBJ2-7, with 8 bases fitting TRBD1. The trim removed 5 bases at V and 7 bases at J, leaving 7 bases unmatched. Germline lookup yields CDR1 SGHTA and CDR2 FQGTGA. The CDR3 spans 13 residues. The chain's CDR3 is CASSQDRVGEQYF. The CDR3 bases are TGTGCCAGCAGCCAGGACAGGGTAGGGGAGCAGTACTTC. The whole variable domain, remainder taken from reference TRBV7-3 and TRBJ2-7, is GAGVSQTPSNKVTEKGKYVELRCDPISGHTALYWYRQSLGQGPEFLIYFQGTGAADDSGLPNDRFFAVRPEGSVSTLKIQRTERGDSAVYLCASSQDRVGEQYFGPGTRLTVT.

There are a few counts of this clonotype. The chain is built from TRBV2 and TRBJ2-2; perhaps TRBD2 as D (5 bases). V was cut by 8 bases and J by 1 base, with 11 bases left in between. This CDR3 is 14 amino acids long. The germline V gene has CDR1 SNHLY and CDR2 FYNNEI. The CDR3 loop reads CASLERVNTGELFF. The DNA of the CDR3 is TGTGCCAGCCTAGAGAGGGTGAACACCGGGGAGCTGTTTTTT.

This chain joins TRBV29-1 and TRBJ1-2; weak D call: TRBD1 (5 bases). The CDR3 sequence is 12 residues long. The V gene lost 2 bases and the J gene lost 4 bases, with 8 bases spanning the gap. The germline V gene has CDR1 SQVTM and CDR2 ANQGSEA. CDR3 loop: CSVERGPYGYTF. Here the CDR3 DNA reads TGCAGCGTTGAAAGGGGCCCCTATGGCTACACCTTC.

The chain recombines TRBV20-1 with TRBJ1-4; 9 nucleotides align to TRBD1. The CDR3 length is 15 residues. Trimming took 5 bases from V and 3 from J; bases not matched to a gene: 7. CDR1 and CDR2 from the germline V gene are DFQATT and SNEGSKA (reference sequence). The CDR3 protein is CSAGDRDLPNEKLFF. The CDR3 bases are TGCAGTGCTGGGGACAGGGACTTACCTAATGAAAAACTGTTTTTT.

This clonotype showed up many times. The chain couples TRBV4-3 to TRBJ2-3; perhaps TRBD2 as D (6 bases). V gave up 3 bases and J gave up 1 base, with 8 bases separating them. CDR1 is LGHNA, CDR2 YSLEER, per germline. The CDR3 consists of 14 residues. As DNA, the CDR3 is TGCGCCAGCAGCCAGGCTAGCGGCACAGATACGCAGTATTTT. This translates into CASSQASGTDTQYF.

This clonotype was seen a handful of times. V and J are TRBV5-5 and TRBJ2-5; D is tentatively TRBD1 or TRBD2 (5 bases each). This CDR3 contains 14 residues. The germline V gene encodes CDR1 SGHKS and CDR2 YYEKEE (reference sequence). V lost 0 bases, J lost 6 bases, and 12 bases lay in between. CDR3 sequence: CASSLVEGLKTQYF. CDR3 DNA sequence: TGTGCCAGCAGCTTGGTTGAGGGGTTGAAGACCCAGTACTTC.

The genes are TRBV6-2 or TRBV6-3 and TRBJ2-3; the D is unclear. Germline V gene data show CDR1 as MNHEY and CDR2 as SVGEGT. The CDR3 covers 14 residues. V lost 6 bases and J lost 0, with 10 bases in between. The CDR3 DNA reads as TGTGCCAGCAGGCCCATAGGGAGCACAGATACGCAGTATTTT. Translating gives CASRPIGSTDTQYF.

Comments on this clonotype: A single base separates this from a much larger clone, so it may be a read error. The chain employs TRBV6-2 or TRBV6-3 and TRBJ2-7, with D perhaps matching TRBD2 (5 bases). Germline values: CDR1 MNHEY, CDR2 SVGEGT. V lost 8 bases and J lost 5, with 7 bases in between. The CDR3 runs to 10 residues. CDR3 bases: TGTGCCAGCGGGAGAAACGAGCAGTACGTC. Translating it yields CASGRNEQYV.

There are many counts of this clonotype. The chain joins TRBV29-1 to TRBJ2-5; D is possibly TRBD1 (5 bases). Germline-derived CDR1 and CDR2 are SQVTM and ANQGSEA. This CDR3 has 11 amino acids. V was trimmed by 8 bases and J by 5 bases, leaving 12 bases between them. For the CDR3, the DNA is TGCAGCACGGGCCCAGGGGAGACCCAGTACTTC. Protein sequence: CSTGPGETQYF.

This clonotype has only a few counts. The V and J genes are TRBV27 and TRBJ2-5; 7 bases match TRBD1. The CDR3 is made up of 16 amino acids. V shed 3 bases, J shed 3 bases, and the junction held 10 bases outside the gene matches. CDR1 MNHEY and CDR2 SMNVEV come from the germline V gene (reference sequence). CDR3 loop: CASSFRQGGLKETQYF. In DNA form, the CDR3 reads TGTGCCAGCAGTTTCCGACAGGGCGGTTTGAAAGAGACCCAGTACTTC.

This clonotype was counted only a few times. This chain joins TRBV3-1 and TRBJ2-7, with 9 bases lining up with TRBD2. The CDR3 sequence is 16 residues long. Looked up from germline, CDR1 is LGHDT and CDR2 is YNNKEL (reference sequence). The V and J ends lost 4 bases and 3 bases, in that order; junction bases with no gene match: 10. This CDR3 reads CASSPPGLAGGYEQYF. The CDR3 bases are TGTGCCAGCAGCCCACCGGGACTAGCAGGAGGCTACGAGCAGTACTTC.

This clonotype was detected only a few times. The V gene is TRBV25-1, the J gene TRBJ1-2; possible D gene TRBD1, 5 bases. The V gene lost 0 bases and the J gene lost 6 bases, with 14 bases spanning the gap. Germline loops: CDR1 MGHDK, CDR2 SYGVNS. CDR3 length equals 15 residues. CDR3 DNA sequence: TGTGCCAGCAGTGAATATTTGGCAGGGACTAATGGCTACACCTTC. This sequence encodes CASSEYLAGTNGYTF.

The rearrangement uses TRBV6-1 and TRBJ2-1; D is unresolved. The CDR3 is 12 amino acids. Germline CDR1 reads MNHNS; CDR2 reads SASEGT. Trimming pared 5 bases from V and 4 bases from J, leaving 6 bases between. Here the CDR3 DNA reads TGTGCCAGCAGTCGGAAGTACAATGAGCAGTTCTTC. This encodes CASSRKYNEQFF.

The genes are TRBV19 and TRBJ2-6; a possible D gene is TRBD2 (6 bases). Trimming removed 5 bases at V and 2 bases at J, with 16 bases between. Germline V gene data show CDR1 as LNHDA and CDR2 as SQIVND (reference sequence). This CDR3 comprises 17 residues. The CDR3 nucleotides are TGTGCCAGTAGTGAGCTGGGGACTGGCACTGGGGCCAACGTCCTGACTTTC. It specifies CASSELGTGTGANVLTF.

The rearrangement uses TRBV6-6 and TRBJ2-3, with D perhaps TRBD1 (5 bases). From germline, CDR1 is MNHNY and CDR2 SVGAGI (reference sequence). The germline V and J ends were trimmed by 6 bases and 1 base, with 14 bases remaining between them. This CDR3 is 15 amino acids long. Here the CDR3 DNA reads TGTGCCAGCAGCCCCCAGGGCGTGGGCACAGATACGCAGTATTTT. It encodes CASSPQGVGTDTQYF.